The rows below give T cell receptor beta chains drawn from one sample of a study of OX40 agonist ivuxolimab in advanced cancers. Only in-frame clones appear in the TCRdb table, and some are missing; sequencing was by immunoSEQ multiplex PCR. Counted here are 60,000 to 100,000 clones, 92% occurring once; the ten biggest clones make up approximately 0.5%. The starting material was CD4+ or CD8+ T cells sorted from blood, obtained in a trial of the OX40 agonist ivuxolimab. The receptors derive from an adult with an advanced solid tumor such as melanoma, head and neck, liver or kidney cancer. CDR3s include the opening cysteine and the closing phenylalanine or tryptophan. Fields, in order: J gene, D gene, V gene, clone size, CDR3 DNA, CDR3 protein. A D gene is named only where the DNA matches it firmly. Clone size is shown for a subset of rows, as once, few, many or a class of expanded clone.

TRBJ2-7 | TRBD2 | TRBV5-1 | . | TGCGCCAGCAGCTTAACTAGCGGGAGTTACGAGCAGTACTTC | CASSLTSGSYEQYF
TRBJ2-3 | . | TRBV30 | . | TGTGCCTGGAGTGTAGAGGAATTCCGCGAGACGCAGTATTTT | CAWSVEEFRETQYF
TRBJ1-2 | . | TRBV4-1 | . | TGCGCCAGCAGCCAAGATCCACTCCGGGGGCGCAGACTAGGCTATGGCTACACCTTC | CASSQDPLRGRRLGYGYTF
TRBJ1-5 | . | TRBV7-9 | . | TGTGCCAGCAGGGGCCCGGGCAATCAGCCCCAGCATTTT | CASRGPGNQPQHF
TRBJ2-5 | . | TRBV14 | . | TGTGCCAGCAGCCCCTCACAGGGTCGGGCGGGGACCCAGTACTTC | CASSPSQGRAGTQYF
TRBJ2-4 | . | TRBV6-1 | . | TGTGCCAGCAATCGGGCGAGGGAAGCCAAAAACATTCAGTACTTC | CASNRAREAKNIQYF
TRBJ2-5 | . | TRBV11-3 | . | TGTGCCAGCAGCCCTACCGGCGGGGTATCGGTGAAGACCCAGTACTTC | CASSPTGGVSVKTQYF
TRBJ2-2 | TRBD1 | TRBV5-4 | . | TGTGCCAGCAGCCTCCCGGGACAGCTCGGCGGGGAGCTGTTTTTT | CASSLPGQLGGELFF
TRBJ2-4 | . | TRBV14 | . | TGTGCCAGCAGCGGGGGGTTTCCGGTGGACATTCAGTACTTC | CASSGGFPVDIQYF
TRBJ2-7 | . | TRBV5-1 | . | TGCGCCAGCCGAATTCGGACAGATTCCTCCTACGAGCAGTACTTC | CASRIRTDSSYEQYF
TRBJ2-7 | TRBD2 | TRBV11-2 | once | TGTGCCAGCAGCTTAAATGCCCCCATTAGCGGGAAGGGTCTCGAGCAGTACTTC | CASSLNAPISGKGLEQYF
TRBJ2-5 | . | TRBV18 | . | TGTGCCAGCTCACCAGGACTAACCCAAGAGACCCAGTACTTC | CASSPGLTQETQYF
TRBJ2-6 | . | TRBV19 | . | TGTGCCAGTAGTCTAGATAGTGGGGCTGGGGCCAACGTCCTGACTTTC | CASSLDSGAGANVLTF
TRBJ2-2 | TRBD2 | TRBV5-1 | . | TGCGCCAGCAGGTCCAGACTAGCGGGAGGCGGGGAGCTGTTTTTT | CASRSRLAGGGELFF
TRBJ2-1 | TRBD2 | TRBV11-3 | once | TGTGCCAGCAGCTCTTCTAGCGGGAGGCCGTTGGATAATGAGCAGTTCTTC | CASSSSSGRPLDNEQFF
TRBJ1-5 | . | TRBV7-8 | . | TGTGCCAGCAGCTTAGGGTACAGGGAGCCCCAGCATTTT | CASSLGYREPQHF
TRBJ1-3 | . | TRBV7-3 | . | TGTGCCAGCAGCTTAACGGACATAGGAAACACCATATATTTT | CASSLTDIGNTIYF
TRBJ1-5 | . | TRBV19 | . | TGTGCCAGTAGTATAGCTGGGGGCGGTAGCAATCAGCCCCAGCATTTT | CASSIAGGGSNQPQHF
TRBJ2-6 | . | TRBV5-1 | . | TGCGCCAGCAGCCGGCGCACTTCGAGGGGCTCTGGGGCCAACGTCCTGACTTTC | CASSRRTSRGSGANVLTF